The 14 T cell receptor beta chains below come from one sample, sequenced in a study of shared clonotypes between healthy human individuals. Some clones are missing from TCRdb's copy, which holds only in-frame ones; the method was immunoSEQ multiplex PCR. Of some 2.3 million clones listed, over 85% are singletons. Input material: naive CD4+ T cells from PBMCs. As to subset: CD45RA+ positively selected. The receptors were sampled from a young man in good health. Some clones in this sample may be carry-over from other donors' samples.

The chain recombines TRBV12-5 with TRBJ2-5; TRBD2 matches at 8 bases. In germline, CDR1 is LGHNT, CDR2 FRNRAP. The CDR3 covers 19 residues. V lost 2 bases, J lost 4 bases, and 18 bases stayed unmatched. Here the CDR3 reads CASGLPRGRSGRIGETQYF. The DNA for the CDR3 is TGTGCTAGTGGTTTGCCCCGGGGGCGAAGCGGGAGAATAGGAGAGACCCAGTACTTC. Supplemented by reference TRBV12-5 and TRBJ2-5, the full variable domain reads DARVTQTPRHKVTEMGQEVTMRCQPILGHNTVFWYRQTMMQGLELLAYFRNRAPLDDSGMPKDRFSAEMPDATLATLKIQPSEPRDSAVYFCASGLPRGRSGRIGETQYFGPGTRLLVL.

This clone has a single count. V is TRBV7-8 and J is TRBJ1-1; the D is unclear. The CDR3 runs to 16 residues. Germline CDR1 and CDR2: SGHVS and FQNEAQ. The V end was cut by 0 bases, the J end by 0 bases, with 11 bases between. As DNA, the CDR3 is TGTGCCAGCAGCTTAGCGGCAGTTCAGGTGAACACTGAAGCTTTCTTT. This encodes CASSLAAVQVNTEAFF. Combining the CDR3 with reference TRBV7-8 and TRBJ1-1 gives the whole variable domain GAGVSQSPRYKVAKRGQDVALRCDPISGHVSLFWYQQALGQGPEFLTYFQNEAQLDKSGLPSDRFFAERPEGSVSTLKIQRTQQEDSAVYLCASSLAAVQVNTEAFFGQGTRLTVV.

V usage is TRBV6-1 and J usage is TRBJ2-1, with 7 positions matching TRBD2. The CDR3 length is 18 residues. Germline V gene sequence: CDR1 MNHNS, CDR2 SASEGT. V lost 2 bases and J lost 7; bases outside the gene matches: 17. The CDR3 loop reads CASSETIPGLGGGNEQFF. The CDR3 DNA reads TGTGCCAGCAGTGAAACGATCCCCGGACTAGGCGGCGGGAATGAGCAGTTCTTC.

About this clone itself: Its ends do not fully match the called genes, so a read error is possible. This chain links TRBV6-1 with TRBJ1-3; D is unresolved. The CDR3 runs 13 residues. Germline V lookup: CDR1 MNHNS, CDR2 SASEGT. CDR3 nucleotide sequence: TGTGCCAGCAGTGAAGCGGACCTCGGACTAGCGAATTTT. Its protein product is CASSEADLGLANF.

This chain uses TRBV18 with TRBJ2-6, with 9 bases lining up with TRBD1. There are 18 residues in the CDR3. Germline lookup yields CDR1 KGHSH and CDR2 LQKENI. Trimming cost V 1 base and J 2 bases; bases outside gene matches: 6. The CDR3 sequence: CASSPLGTGSAGANVLTF. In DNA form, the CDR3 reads TGTGCCAGCTCACCACTGGGGACAGGGAGCGCTGGGGCCAACGTCCTGACTTTC.

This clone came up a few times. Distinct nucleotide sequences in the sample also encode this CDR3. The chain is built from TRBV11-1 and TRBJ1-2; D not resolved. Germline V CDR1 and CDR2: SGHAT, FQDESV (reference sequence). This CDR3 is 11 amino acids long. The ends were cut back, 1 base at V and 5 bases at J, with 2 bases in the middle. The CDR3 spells CASSLGYGYTF. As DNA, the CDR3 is TGTGCCAGCAGCTTAGGATATGGCTACACCTTC.

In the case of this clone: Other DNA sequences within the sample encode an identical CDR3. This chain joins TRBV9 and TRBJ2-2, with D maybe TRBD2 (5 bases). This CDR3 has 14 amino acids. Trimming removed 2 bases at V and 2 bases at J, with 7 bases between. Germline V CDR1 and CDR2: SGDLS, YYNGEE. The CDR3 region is CASSVGLNTGELFF. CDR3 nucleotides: TGTGCCAGCAGCGTCGGACTCAACACCGGGGAGCTGTTTTTT.

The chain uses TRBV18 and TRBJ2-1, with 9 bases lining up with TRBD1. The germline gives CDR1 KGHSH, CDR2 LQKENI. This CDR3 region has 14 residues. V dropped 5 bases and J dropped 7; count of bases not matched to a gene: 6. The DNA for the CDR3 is TGTGCCAGCTCATCTACCGGACAGGGGAATGAGCAGTTCTTC. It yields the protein CASSSTGQGNEQFF.

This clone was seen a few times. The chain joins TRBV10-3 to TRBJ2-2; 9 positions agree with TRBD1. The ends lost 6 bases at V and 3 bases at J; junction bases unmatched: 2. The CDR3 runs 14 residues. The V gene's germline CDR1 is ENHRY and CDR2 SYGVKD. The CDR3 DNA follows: TGTGCCATCAGGAGGGACAGGGACACCGGGGAGCTGTTTTTT. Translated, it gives CAIRRDRDTGELFF.

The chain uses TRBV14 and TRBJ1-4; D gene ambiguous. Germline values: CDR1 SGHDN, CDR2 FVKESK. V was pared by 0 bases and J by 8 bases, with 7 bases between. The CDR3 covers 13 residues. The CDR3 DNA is TGTGCCAGCAGCCAAGATATCAGGGAAAAACTGTTTTTT. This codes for CASSQDIREKLFF.

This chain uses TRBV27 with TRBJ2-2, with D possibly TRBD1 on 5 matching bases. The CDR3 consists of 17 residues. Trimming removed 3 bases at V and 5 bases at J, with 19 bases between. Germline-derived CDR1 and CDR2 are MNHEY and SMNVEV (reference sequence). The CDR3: CASSLARARHKTGELFF. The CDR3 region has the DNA TGTGCCAGCAGTTTGGCCAGGGCACGACATAAGACCGGGGAGCTGTTTTTT.

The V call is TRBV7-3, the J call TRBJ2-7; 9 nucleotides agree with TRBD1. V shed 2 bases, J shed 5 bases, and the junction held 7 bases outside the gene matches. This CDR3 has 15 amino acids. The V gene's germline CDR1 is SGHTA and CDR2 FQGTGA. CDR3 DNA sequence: TGTGCCAGCAGCTTAGCCCCGGACAGGGGCAACGAGCAGTACTTC. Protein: CASSLAPDRGNEQYF. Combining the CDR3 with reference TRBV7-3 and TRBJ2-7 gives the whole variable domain GAGVSQTPSNKVTEKGKYVELRCDPISGHTALYWYRQSLGQGPEFLIYFQGTGAADDSGLPNDRFFAVRPEGSVSTLKIQRTERGDSAVYLCASSLAPDRGNEQYFGPGTRLTVT.

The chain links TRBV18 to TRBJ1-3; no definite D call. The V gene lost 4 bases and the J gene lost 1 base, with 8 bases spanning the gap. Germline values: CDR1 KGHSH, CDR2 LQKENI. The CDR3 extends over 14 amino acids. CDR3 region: CASSRALSGNTIYF. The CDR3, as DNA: TGTGCCAGCTCACGGGCCCTGTCTGGAAACACCATATATTTT. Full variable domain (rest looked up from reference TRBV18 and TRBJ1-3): NAGVMQNPRHLVRRRGQEARLRCSPMKGHSHVYWYRQLPEEGLKFMVYLQKENIIDESGMPKERFSAEFPKEGPSILRIQQVVRGDSAAYFCASSRALSGNTIYFGEGSWLTVV.

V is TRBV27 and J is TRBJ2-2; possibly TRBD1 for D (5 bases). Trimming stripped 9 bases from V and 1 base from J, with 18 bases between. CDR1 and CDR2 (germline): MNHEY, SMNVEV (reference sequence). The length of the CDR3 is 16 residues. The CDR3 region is CARKGELTQNTGELFF. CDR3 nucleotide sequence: TGTGCCAGGAAAGGGGAATTGACTCAGAACACCGGGGAGCTGTTTTTT.